These T cell receptor beta chains were read from a single sample in a study of human T cells and chemical hapten exposure. A single record per CDR3 protein comes from TCRdb applying MiXCR to the 5' RACE reads. This table holds 75,000 or so distinct CDR3 sequences, approximately 16% found once. The receptors were sampled from a female donor in good health. Each CDR3 is given with its conserved first and last residue. The D gene is left open where the match is weak. A row's size may be missing; if present it is once, few, many or a size class.

few TRBJ1-2 TRBV5-1 TRBD1 TGCGCCAGCAGCCCTGGACAGGGCGACTACACCTTC CASSPGQGDYTF
- TRBJ1-4 TRBV2 - TGTGCCAGTGGGACGGGACCTAATGAAAAACTGTTTTTT CASGTGPNEKLFF
- TRBJ2-5 TRBV5-1 - TGCGCCAGCAGCTCTGGCCCCCAAGAGACCCAGTACTTC CASSSGPQETQYF
- TRBJ2-3 TRBV6-5 - TGTGCCAGCAAGTGGCGGTCAACTAGCACAGATACGCAGTATTTT CASKWRSTSTDTQYF
- TRBJ1-3 TRBV4-3 - TGCGCCAGCAGCCAAGATCCCCCGGGGGGGAATGGAAACACCATATATTTT CASSQDPPGGNGNTIYF
- TRBJ1-1 TRBV15 - TGTGCCACCAGTAGGAACCAGGGTGGAACTGAAGCTTTCTTT CATSRNQGGTEAFF
- TRBJ1-1 TRBV29-1 - TGCAGCGTCGCCGGGACCCCGAACACTGAAGCTTTCTTT CSVAGTPNTEAFF
once TRBJ1-4 TRBV20-1 - TGCAGTGCTAGCCCAGGGAGTTCAACTAATGAAAAACTGTTTTTT CSASPGSSTNEKLFF
- TRBJ1-3 TRBV6-1 - TGTGCCAGCAGTGAAGTCCTTGGAAACACCATATATTTT CASSEVLGNTIYF
- TRBJ2-7 TRBV15 TRBD1 TGTGCCACCAGCAGAGTAAGGACAGGGGGCTTCTACGAGCAGTACTTC CATSRVRTGGFYEQYF
many TRBJ2-2 TRBV7-9 TRBD2 TGTGCCAGCAGCGTTGGGACTAGCGCGAACACCGGGGAGCTGTTTTTT CASSVGTSANTGELFF
few TRBJ1-3 TRBV6-5 - TGTGCCAGCAGAGCGGGACACCTCTCTGGAAACACCATATATTTT CASRAGHLSGNTIYF
- TRBJ2-7 TRBV5-1 TRBD1 TGCGCCAGCAGCTTGGGGACAGGGGATGACGAGCAGTACTTC CASSLGTGDDEQYF
- TRBJ2-2 TRBV2 TRBD2 TGTGCCAGCAGTGAACTAGCGGGAGTGGGGACCGGGGAGCTGTTTTTT CASSELAGVGTGELFF
few TRBJ2-6 TRBV11-3 - TGTGCCAGCAGCTTAGTTGCCGACTTGGGGGCCAACGTCCTGACTTTC CASSLVADLGANVLTF
- TRBJ2-7 TRBV4-1 - TGCGCCAGCAGCCAAGTCGGGGCAGGGACCTACGAGCAGTACTTC CASSQVGAGTYEQYF
- TRBJ2-1 TRBV5-1 - TGCGCCAGCAGCTTGGGACAGCCACCGGACAATGAGCAGTTCTTC CASSLGQPPDNEQFF
few TRBJ1-6 TRBV5-6 - TGTGCCAGCAGCTTGGATCTGGATAATTCACCCCTCCACTTT CASSLDLDNSPLHF
few TRBJ2-3 TRBV7-2 - TGTGCCAGCAGCTACACTATTGGGGATCGCGAGTATTTT CASSYTIGDREYF
few TRBJ2-7 TRBV29-1 - TGCAGCGTTGTGGGGGGACAGAGGGGATACGAGCAGTACTTC CSVVGGQRGYEQYF
few TRBJ2-2 TRBV29-1 - TGCAGCGTTGAAGGCCTGAACGACGGGAACACCGGGGAGCTGTTTTTT CSVEGLNDGNTGELFF
- TRBJ2-5 TRBV12-3/TRBV12-4 TRBD2 TGTGCCAGCAGTTCACGACTAGCGGGAGTCGAGACCCAGTACTTC CASSSRLAGVETQYF
many TRBJ2-6 TRBV3-1 - TGTGCCAGCAGCCTTCTTGGGGCCAACGTCCTGACTTTC CASSLLGANVLTF
- TRBJ2-3 TRBV10-3 TRBD1 TGTGCCCTACGGAACAGGGGGACAGATACGCAGTATTTT CALRNRGTDTQYF
few TRBJ2-1 TRBV20-1 TRBD2 TGCAGTGCTAGAGATCGGGACGGGAGGACGTCCGAATCCTACAATGAGCAGTTCTTC CSARDRDGRTSESYNEQFF
- TRBJ2-1 TRBV12-3/TRBV12-4 - TGTGCCAGCAGTTTAGGTTATGAGCAGTTCTTC CASSLGYEQFF
- TRBJ2-1 TRBV20-1 TRBD2 TGCAGTGCCCGCGGGGGGGGGGACCGTCAGGTGTGGAGCAATGAGCAGTTCTTC CSARGGGDRQVWSNEQFF
- TRBJ2-4 TRBV7-2 TRBD2 TGTGCCAGCAGCGAACCCGGGACTAGCGGGGGGATAGCCAAAAACATTCAGTACTTC CASSEPGTSGGIAKNIQYF
few TRBJ2-4 TRBV4-3 - TGCGCCAGCAGCCAAGACCCAATAGCCAAAAACATTCAGTACTTC CASSQDPIAKNIQYF
few TRBJ2-1 TRBV3-1 TRBD2 TGTGCCAGCAGCCCCACGACCCCTACCGGGACTAGCGGGAGTGGTAGTGAGCAGTTCTTC CASSPTTPTGTSGSGSEQFF
- TRBJ2-3 TRBV20-1 - TGCAGTGCCACGATGGGCGCACTAGATACGCAGTATTTT CSATMGALDTQYF
many TRBJ2-7 TRBV20-1 - TGCAGTGCTAGTGGGACCTTCTCCTACGAGCAGTACTTC CSASGTFSYEQYF
few TRBJ2-7 TRBV4-2 TRBD2 TGTGCCAGCAGCCAAGAAAGCGGGAGGGTCCCCTACGAGCAGTACTTC CASSQESGRVPYEQYF
- TRBJ1-2 TRBV28 TRBD1 TGTGCCAGCAGTACTGCAGGGGGTGGCTACACCTTC CASSTAGGGYTF
- TRBJ1-6 TRBV29-1 - TGCAGCGTTGAGGACTTTTCCACAGGTTCCTATAATTCACCCCTCCACTTT CSVEDFSTGSYNSPLHF
- TRBJ2-1 TRBV5-1 TRBD2 TGCGCCAGCAGGGTGGGACTAGCGGGAGTCAATGAGCAGTTCTTC CASRVGLAGVNEQFF
few TRBJ1-4 TRBV6-5 - TGTGCCAGCAGATACTCCGACCTGGGAAAACTGTTTTTT CASRYSDLGKLFF
- TRBJ1-2 TRBV5-1 - TGCGCCAGCAGCTTTTCGGCAAACTATGGCTACACCTTC CASSFSANYGYTF
- TRBJ1-2 TRBV6-6 TRBD1 TGTGCCAGCAGTTACAGGGACAGGACTAGCCATGGCTACACCTTC CASSYRDRTSHGYTF
- TRBJ2-7 TRBV20-1 - TGCAGTGCTAGAGAGGACCCCTCCTACGAGCAGTACTTC CSAREDPSYEQYF
- TRBJ2-7 TRBV2 TRBD1 TGTGCCAGCACCACAAACAGGGGGTACGAGCAGTACTTC CASTTNRGYEQYF
many TRBJ2-7 TRBV28 - TGTGCCAGCAGTATCTCATACGAGCAGTACTTC CASSISYEQYF
few TRBJ2-6 TRBV19 - TGTGCCAGTCAGGACCTCTATTCTGGGGCCAACGTCCTGACTTTC CASQDLYSGANVLTF
few TRBJ1-1 TRBV27 - TGTGCCAGCAGTCAGACACAGGGAGCTTTCTTT CASSQTQGAFF
- TRBJ2-1 TRBV7-2 TRBD2 TGTGCCAGCAGCCTCCTTAGCGGGAAACAGTTCTTC CASSLLSGKQFF
few TRBJ1-1 TRBV6-1 - TGTGCCAGCTCCCCCCGGGGTGGGGGTCTGAACACTGAAGCTTTCTTT CASSPRGGGLNTEAFF
- TRBJ2-3 TRBV12-3/TRBV12-4 - TGTGCCAGCAGTTTAGGTGGGCCAGATACGCAGTATTTT CASSLGGPDTQYF
- TRBJ1-5 TRBV4-3 - TGCGCCAGCAGCCAAGATCTGGGTGATCAGCCCCAGCATTTT CASSQDLGDQPQHF
- TRBJ1-2 TRBV6-1 - TGTGCCAGCAGTGGTCACGGACAGAACAACTATGGCTACACCTTC CASSGHGQNNYGYTF
few TRBJ2-1 TRBV28 TRBD2 TGTGCCAGCAGCGCCTTCTCCGGGACTAGCGGGAGTCGTGAGCAGTTCTTC CASSAFSGTSGSREQFF
once TRBJ2-7 TRBV5-4 TRBD1 TGTACCAGCAGACCGGACACAGGGGGTAGGACCGAGCAGTACTTC CTSRPDTGGRTEQYF
- TRBJ2-5 TRBV6-5 - TGTGCCAGCAGTTACTCGTCCGGGACCCAGTACTTC CASSYSSGTQYF